This T cell receptor beta chain appears in the sequencing data of a study of T cell responses to AZD1222 COVID-19 vaccine. Study-level findings and limits: Just 6 or 7 AZD1222 recipients were seropositive at baseline. There were mostly white British donors and more females than males, and clonal diversity was possibly underestimated. Per reports, nearly half of all spike-specific TCRs target regions that are unmutated in variants. CD4 TCRs covered the whole spike, strongest at regions 160-218 and 743-854.

The table lists this clone with a few counts. Its antigen is unknown. V was shortened by 7 bases and J by 6 bases, with 15 bases between the two germline ends. CDR1 and CDR2 (germline): SQVTM, ANQGSEA. The length of the CDR3 is 12 residues. The assay was immunoSEQ multiplex PCR, and TCRdb's table has in-frame clones only and misses some. Of roughly 25,000 clones in the sample, more than 85% were seen once. The material was peripheral blood, obtained 28 days after the second AZD1222 dose. The sequence came from an adult who received the AZD1222 COVID-19 vaccine. The genes are TRBV29-1 and TRBJ1-1; no clear D gene. The CDR3 protein is CSGSWQRAEAFF. As DNA, the CDR3 is TGCAGCGGTAGTTGGCAGCGGGCTGAAGCTTTCTTT.